The present T cell receptor beta chain was sequenced within a study of blood T cell repertoires in COVID-19. Overall study: Acute and convalescent COVID-19 specimens originated in the United States, Italy and Spain. From T cells, B-cell-depleted T cells, or PBMCs came the material, which was cDNA or gDNA.

Under the authors' procedure: Reference gene primers were amplified, and this amplification served to estimate nucleated cell counts. The protocol was immunoSEQ multiplex PCR, while the TCRdb copy is restricted to in-frame clones and leaves out a portion. The V and J calls and clone size come from that table; D and trimming were worked out from the DNA. This table has 70,000 or so clones, 88% appearing once. The count of this clone is one. V dropped 3 bases and J dropped 4; count of bases not matched to a gene: 8. CDR1 and CDR2 (germline): SNHLY, FYNNEI. This CDR3 has 15 residues. This chain uses TRBV2 with TRBJ1-2, with 7 bases fitting TRBD1. This clonotype originated in a human donor in a cohort sampled during active COVID-19. The sequenced sample consisted of peripheral blood. Here the CDR3 reads CASSDMGQNFYGYTF. The CDR3 DNA follows: TGTGCCAGCAGTGACATGGGACAGAACTTCTATGGCTACACCTTC. Full variable domain (rest looked up from reference TRBV2 and TRBJ1-2): EPEVTQTPSHQVTQMGQEVILRCVPISNHLYFYWYRQILGQKVEFLVSFYNNEISEKSEIFDDQFSVERPDGSNFTLKIRSTKLEDSAMYFCASSDMGQNFYGYTFGSGTRLTVV.